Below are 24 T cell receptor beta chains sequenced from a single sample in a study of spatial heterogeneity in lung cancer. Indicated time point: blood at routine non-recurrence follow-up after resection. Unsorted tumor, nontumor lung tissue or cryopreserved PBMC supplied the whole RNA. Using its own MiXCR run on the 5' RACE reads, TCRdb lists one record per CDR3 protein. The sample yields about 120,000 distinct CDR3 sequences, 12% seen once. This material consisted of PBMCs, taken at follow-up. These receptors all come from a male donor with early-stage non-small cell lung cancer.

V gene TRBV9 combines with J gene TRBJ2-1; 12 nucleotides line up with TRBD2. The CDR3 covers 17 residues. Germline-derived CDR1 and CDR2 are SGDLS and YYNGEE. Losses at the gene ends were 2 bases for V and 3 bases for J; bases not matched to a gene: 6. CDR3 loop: CASSVASGGAGYNEQFF. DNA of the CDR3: TGTGCCAGCAGCGTTGCTAGCGGGGGGGCCGGCTACAATGAGCAGTTCTTC.

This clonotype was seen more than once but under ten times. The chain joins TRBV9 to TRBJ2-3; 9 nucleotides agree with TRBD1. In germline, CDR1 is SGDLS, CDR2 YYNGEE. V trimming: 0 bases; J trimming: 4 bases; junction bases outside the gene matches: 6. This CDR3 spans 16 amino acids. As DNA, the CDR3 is TGTGCCAGCAGCGTAGGACCCGGGACAGGGTCAGATACGCAGTATTTT. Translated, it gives CASSVGPGTGSDTQYF.

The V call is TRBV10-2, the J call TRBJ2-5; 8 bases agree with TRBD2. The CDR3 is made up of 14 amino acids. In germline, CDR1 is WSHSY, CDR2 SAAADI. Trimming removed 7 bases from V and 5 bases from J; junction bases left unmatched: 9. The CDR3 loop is CASTTGRGWETQYF. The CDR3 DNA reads TGCGCCAGCACAACCGGGAGGGGCTGGGAGACCCAGTACTTC.

The CDR3 protein is CASSLNWGQGKSEQYF. The CDR3 coding sequence is TGTGCCAGCTCACTAAACTGGGGACAGGGTAAATCCGAGCAGTACTTC. The chain recombines TRBV18 with TRBJ2-7; the match to TRBD1 covers 9 bases. This CDR3 is 16 amino acids long. Germline V lookup: CDR1 KGHSH, CDR2 LQKENI. V was pared by 4 bases and J by 6 bases, with 13 bases of the junction left unmatched.

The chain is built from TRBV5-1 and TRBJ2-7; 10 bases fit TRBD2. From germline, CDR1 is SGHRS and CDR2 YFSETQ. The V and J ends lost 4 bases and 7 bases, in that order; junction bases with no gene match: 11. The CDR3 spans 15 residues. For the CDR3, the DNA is TGCGCCAGCAGCCCCCGGAGCGGGGGGGTGAGGGAGCAGTACTTC. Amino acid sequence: CASSPRSGGVREQYF.

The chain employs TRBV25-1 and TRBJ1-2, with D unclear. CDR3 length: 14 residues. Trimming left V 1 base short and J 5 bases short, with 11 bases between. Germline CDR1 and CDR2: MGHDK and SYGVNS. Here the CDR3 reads CASSESPRAYGYTF. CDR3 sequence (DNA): TGTGCCAGCAGTGAATCGCCCCGGGCTTATGGCTACACCTTC.

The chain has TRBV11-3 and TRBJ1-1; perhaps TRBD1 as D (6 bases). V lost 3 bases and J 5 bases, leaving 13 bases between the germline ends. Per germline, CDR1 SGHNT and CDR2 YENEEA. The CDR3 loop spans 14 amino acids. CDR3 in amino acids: CASSLPQGNTEAFF. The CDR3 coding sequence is TGTGCCAGCAGCTTGCCCCAGGGGAATACTGAAGCTTTCTTT.

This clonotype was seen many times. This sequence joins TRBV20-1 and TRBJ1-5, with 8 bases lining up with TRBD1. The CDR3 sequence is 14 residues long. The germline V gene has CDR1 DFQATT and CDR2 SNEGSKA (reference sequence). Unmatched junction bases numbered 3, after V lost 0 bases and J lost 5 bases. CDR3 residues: CSAREGTGHQPQHF. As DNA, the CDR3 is TGCAGTGCTAGAGAGGGGACAGGACATCAGCCCCAGCATTTT.

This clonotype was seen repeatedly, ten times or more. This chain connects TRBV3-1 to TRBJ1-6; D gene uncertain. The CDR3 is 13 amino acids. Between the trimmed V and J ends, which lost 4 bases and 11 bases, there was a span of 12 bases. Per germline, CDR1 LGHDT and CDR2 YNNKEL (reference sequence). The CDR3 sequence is CASSRERWTPLHF. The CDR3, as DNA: TGTGCCAGCAGCCGGGAGCGTTGGACACCCCTCCACTTT.

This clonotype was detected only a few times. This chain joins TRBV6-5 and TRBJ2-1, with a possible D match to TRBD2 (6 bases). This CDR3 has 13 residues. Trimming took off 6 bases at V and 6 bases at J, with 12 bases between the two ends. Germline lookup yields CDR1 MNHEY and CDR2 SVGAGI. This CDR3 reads CASRVGTRNEQFF. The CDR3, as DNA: TGTGCCAGCAGGGTCGGGACTCGCAATGAGCAGTTCTTC.

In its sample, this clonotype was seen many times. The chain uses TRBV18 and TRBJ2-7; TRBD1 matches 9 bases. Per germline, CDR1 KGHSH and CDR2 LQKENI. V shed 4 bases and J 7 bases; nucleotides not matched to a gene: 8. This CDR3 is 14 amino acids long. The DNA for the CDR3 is TGTGCCAGCTCACTGACAGGGGGATTGGGTGAGCAGTACTTC. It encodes CASSLTGGLGEQYF.

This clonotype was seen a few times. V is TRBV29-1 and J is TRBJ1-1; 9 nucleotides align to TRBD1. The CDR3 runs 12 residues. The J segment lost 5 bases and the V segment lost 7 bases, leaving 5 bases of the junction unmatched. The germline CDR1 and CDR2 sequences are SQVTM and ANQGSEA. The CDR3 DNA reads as TGCAGCGCTGGACAGGGGAGGACTGAAGCTTTCTTT. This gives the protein CSAGQGRTEAFF.

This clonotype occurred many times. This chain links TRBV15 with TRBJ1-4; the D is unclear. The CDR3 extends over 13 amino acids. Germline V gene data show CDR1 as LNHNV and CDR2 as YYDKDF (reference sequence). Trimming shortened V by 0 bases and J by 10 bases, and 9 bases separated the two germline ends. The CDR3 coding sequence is TGTGCCACCAGCAGAGAAAAGGTTACAAAACTGTTTTTT. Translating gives CATSREKVTKLFF.

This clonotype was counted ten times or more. CDR3 residues: CASSRDKGPNTEAFF. CDR3 DNA sequence: TGCGCCAGCAGCCGGGACAAGGGACCGAACACTGAAGCTTTCTTT. This rearrangement joins TRBV4-1 to TRBJ1-1, with a tentative D call TRBD1 (6 bases). Germline lookup yields CDR1 MGHRA and CDR2 YSYEKL. The CDR3 runs to 15 residues. Trimming stripped 4 bases from V and 1 base from J, with 13 bases between.

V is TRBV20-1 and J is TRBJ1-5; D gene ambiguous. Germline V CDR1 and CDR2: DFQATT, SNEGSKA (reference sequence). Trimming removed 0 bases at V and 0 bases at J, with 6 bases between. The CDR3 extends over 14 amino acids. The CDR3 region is CSAREADSNQPQHF. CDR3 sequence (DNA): TGCAGTGCTAGAGAGGCGGATAGCAATCAGCCCCAGCATTTT.

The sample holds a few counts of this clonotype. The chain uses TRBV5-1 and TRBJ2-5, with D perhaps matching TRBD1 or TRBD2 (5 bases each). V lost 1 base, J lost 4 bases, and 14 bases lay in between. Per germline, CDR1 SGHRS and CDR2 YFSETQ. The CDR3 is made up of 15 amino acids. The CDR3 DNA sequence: TGCGCCAGCAGCTTGTCCCGGACTCAGGGAGAGACCCAGTACTTC. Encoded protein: CASSLSRTQGETQYF.

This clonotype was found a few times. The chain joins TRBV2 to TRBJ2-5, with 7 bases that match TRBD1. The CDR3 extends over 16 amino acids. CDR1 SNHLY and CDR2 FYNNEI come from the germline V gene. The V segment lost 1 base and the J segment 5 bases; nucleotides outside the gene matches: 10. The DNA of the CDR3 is TGTGCCAGCAGTGAAGGGGCAGGGGGAAGTGTTGAGACCCAGTACTTC. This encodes CASSEGAGGSVETQYF.

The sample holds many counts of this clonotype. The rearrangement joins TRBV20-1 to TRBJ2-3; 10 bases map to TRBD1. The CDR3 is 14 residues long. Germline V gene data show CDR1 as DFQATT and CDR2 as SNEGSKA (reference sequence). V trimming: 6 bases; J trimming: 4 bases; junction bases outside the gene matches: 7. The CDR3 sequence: CSAAGTGEPDTQYF. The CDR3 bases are TGCAGTGCCGCTGGGACAGGGGAACCAGATACGCAGTATTTT.

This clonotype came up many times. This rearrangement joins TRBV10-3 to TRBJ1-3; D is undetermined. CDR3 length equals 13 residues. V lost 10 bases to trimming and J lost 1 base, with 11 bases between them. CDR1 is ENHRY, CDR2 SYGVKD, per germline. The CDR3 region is CANKAQSGNTIYF. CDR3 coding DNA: TGTGCCAATAAGGCCCAATCTGGAAACACCATATATTTT.

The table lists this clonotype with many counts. CDR3 sequence (DNA): TGTGCCAGCAGCTTAGAGGGACAGGGGATTCCGGGTGAGCAGTTCTTC. This translates into CASSLEGQGIPGEQFF. This chain joins TRBV7-2 and TRBJ2-1, with 10 bases aligning to TRBD1. This CDR3 has 16 residues. With V trimmed by 1 base and J by 9 bases, 9 bases remained unmatched. Germline V gene data show CDR1 as SGHTA and CDR2 as FQGNSA. Combining the CDR3 with reference TRBV7-2 and TRBJ2-1 gives the whole variable domain GAGVSQSPSNKVTEKGKDVELRCDPISGHTALYWYRQSLGQGLEFLIYFQGNSAPDKSGLPSDRFSAERTGGSVSTLTIQRTQQEDSAVYLCASSLEGQGIPGEQFFGPGTRLTVL.

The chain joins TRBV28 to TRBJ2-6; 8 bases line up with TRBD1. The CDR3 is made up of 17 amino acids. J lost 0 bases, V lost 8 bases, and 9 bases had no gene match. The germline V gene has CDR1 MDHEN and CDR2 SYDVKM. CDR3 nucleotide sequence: TGTGCCAGCCGCCGGACAGGGCCGAGCTCTGGGGCCAACGTCCTGACTTTC. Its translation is CASRRTGPSSGANVLTF. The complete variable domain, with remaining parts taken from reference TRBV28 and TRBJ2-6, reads DVKVTQSSRYLVKRTGEKVFLECVQDMDHENMFWYRQDPGLGLRLIYFSYDVKMKEKGDIPEGYSVSREKKERFSLILESASTNQTSMYLCASRRTGPSSGANVLTFGAGSRLTVL.

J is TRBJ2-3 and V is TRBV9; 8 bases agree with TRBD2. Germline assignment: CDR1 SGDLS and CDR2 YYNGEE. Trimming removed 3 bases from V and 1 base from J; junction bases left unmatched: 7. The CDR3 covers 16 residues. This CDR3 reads CASSAAGGGGTDTQYF. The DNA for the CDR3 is TGTGCCAGCAGCGCGGCCGGGGGGGGAGGCACAGATACGCAGTATTTT.

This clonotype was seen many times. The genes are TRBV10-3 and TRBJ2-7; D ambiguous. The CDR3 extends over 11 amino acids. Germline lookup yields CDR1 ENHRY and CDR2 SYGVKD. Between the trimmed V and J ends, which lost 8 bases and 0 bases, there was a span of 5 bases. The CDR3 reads CAIGDSYEQYF. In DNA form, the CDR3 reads TGTGCCATCGGGGACTCCTACGAGCAGTACTTC.

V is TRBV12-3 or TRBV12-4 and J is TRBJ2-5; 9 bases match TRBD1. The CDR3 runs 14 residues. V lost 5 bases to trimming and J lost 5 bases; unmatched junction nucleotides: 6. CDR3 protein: CASSLQGAGETQYF. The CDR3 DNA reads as TGTGCCAGCAGTCTACAGGGGGCAGGGGAGACCCAGTACTTC.